The clone carrying this T cell receptor beta chain was counted a few times. Its antigen remains unidentified. This specimen comes from a study of T cell responses to AZD1222 COVID-19 vaccine. Study-level information: Analyses pooled second doses at about 4 or about 12 weeks. Study results and caveats: Spike was spanned by vaccine-associated CD4 TCRs, with dominance at 160-218 and 743-854. Unmutated variant regions are reportedly the target of nearly half of TCRs that are spike-specific. Repertoires were collected only later (after the peak T cell response had occurred).

The CDR3 covers 15 residues. V lost 4 bases, J lost 1 base, and 13 bases lay in between. Germline CDR1 is LGHDT and CDR2 is YNNKEL (reference sequence). Only in-frame clones appear in the TCRdb table, and some are missing; sequencing was by immunoSEQ multiplex PCR. The sample consists of fewer than 120,000 clones, 88% of them appearing once. The sample was peripheral blood, taken on day 0 of AZD1222 vaccination. The clonotype comes from an adult in good health. The V and J genes are TRBV3-1 (or the pseudogene TRBV3-2) and TRBJ1-1; the D gene is possibly TRBD1 (6 bases). CDR3: CASSRGTMGNTEAFF. As DNA, the CDR3 is TGTGCCAGCAGCCGTGGGACAATGGGGAACACTGAAGCTTTCTTT.